This T cell receptor beta chain was sequenced in a study of CD8 T cells in Susac syndrome. Study findings and constraints: By the study's own acknowledgment, its TCR sequencing and HLA analysis included relatively few individuals.

In blood CD8+ and CD4+ T cells, TCR beta underwent sequencing. The authors negatively isolated CD8+ and CD4+ T cells and FACS-enriched TEMRA cells. In this sample, this clonotype turned up once. As yet, its antigen is unknown. The ends lost 1 base at V and 5 bases at J; junction bases unmatched: 2. CDR1 and CDR2 from the germline V gene are GTSNPN and SVGIG (reference sequence). CDR3 size: 15 residues. With random hexamers, 0.5 to 1 ug RNA was reverse transcribed. Amplification of TCR beta CDR3 across 54 Vbeta and 13 Jbeta was performed with immunoSEQ multiplex PCR. TCRdb passed the immunoSEQ multiplex PCR reads through MiXCR, listing each CDR3 protein once. Of around 130,000 distinct CDR3 sequences listed, under 95% are singletons.

The TCR comes from a human donor with multiple sclerosis. The gene calls are TRBV30 and TRBJ2-7; TRBD2 agrees at 16 bases. Sequencing used CD8+ T cells from PBMCs. CDR3 nucleotide sequence: TGTGCCTGGAGTGAGGGGACTAGCGGGAGGGACGAGCAGTACTTC. Protein: CAWSEGTSGRDEQYF.